This T cell receptor beta chain was profiled in a study of T-cell memory formation after mild COVID-19. TCRdb called the 5' RACE reads again in MiXCR, with one record for every CDR3 protein. The table includes approximately 250,000 distinct CDR3 sequences, over 15% detected once. Regarding this clonotype: Its ends do not fully match the called genes, so a read error is possible.

The material sequenced was PBMCs or a T cell subset sorted from them (not recorded which). This clonotype originated in a man between 18 and 29 years old who had mild COVID-19 (a few samples of this study predate the infection). Cell type and time point are not known.

CDR3 loop: CVSRQESGSGELFF. The CDR3 DNA sequence: TGCGTCAGCAGACAAGAGTCGGGGTCCGGGGAGCTGTTTTTT. This chain links TRBV4-1 with TRBJ2-2; D is perhaps TRBD2 (5 bases). The length of the CDR3 is 14 residues. Germline V gene lookup returns CDR1 MGHRA and CDR2 YSYEKL.